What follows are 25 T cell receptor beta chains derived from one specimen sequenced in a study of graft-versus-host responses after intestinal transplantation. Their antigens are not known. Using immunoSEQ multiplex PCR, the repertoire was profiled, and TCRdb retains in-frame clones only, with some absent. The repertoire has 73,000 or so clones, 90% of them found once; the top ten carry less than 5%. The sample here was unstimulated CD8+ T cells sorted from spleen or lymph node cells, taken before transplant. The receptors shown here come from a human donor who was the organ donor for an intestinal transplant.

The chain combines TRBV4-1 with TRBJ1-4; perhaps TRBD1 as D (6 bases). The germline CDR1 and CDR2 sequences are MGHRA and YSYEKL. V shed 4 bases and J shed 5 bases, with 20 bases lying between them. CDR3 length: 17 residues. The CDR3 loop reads CASSRKNRAIGNEKLFF. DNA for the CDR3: TGCGCCAGCAGCCGAAAAAACAGGGCAATCGGGAATGAAAAACTGTTTTTT.

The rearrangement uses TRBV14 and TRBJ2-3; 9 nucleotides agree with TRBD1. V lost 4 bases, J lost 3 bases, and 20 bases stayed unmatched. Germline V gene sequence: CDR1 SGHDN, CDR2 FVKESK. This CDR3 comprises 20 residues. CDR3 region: CASSPAGQGVGGSKTDTQYF. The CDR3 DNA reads TGTGCCAGCAGCCCAGCGGGACAGGGCGTGGGGGGATCGAAAACAGATACGCAGTATTTT.

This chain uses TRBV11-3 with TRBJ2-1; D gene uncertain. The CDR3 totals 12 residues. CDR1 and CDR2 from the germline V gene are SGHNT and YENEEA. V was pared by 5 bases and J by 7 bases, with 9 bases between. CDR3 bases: TGTGCCAGCAGCCTACTGAGAAATGAGCAGTTCTTC. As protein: CASSLLRNEQFF.

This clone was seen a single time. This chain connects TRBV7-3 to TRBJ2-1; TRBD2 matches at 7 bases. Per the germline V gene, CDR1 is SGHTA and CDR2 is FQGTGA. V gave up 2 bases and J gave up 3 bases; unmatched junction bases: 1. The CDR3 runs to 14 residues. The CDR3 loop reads CASSLERGYNEQFF. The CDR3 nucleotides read TGTGCCAGCAGCTTAGAGCGGGGCTACAATGAGCAGTTCTTC.

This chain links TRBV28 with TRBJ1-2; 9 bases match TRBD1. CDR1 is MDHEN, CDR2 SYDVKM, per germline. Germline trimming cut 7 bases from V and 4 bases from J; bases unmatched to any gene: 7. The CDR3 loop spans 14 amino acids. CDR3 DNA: TGTGCCAGCAAACAACAGGGGGCGGGCTATGGCTACACCTTC. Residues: CASKQQGAGYGYTF.

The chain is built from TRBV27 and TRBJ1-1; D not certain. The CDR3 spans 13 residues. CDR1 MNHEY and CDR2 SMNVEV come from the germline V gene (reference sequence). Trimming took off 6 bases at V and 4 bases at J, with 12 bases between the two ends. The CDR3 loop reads CASSSYPGTEAFF. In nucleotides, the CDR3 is TGTGCCAGCAGCTCTTACCCCGGCACTGAAGCTTTCTTT.

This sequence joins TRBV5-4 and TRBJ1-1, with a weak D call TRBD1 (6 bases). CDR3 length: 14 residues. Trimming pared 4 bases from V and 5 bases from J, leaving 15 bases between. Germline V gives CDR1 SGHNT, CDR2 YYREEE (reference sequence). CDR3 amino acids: CASSPSDRSTEAFF. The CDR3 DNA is TGTGCCAGCAGCCCTTCGGACAGATCAACTGAAGCTTTCTTT. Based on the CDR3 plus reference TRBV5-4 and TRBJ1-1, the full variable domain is ETGVTQSPTHLIKTRGQQVTLRCSSQSGHNTVSWYQQALGQGPQFIFQYYREEENGRGNFPPRFSGLQFPNYSSELNVNALELDDSALYLCASSPSDRSTEAFFGQGTRLTVV.

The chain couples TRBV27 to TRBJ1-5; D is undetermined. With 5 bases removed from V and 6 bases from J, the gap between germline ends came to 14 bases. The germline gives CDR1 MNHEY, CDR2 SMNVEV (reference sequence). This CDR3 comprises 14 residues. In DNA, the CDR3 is TGTGCCAGCAGTAATCGGGGTTTAGGTCAGCCCCAGCATTTT. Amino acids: CASSNRGLGQPQHF.

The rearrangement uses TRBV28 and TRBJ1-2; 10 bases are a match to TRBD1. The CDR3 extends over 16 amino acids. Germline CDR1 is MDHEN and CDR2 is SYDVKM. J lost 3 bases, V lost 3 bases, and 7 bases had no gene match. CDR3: CASSFPPDRGDYGYTF. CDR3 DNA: TGTGCCAGCAGTTTTCCCCCGGACAGGGGGGACTATGGCTACACCTTC.

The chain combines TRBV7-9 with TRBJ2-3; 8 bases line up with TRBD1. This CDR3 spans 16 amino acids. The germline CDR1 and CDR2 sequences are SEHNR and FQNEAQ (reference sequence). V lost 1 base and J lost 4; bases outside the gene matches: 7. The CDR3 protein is CASSLDLDRGPDTQYF. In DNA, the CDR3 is TGTGCCAGCAGCTTAGACCTTGACAGGGGCCCAGATACGCAGTATTTT.

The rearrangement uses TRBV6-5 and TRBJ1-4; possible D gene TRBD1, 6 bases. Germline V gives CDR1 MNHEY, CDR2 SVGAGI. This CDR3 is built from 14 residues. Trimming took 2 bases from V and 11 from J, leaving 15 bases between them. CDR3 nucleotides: TGTGCCAGCAGTTACCAGGACAGTTCAGAGAAACTGTTTTTT. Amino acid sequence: CASSYQDSSEKLFF.

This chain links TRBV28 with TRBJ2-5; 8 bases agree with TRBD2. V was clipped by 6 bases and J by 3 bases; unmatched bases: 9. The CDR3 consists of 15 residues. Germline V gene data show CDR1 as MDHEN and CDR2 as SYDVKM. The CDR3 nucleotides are TGTGCCAGCAGAGAGATCACGGGACTAGAAGAGACCCAGTACTTC. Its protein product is CASREITGLEETQYF.

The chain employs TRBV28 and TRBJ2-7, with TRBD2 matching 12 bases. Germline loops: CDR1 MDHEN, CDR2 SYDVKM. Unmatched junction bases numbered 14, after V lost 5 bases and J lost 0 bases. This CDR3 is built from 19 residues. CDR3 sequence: CASSPLPPLAGGLSYEQYV. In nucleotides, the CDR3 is TGTGCCAGCAGTCCCCTCCCCCCACTAGCGGGGGGCCTCTCCTACGAGCAGTACGTC.

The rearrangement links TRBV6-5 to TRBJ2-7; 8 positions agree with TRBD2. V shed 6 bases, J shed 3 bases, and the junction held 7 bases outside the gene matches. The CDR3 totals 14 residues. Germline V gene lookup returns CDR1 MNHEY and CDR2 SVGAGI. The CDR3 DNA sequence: TGTGCCAGCAGGACGACTAGCGCGGTCTACGAGCAGTACGTC. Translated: CASRTTSAVYEQYV.

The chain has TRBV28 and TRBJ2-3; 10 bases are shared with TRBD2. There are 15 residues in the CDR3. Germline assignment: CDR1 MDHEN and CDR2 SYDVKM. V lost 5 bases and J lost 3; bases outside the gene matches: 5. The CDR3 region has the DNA TGTGCCAGCAGTCCGTTTAGCGGGGGGACAGATACGCAGTATTTT. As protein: CASSPFSGGTDTQYF.

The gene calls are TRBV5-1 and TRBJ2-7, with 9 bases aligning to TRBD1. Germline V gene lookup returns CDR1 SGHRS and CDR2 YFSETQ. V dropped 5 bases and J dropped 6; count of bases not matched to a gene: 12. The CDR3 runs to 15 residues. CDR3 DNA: TGCGCCAGCAGGGACAACGGGACAGGGCGATTCGAGCAGTACGTC. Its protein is CASRDNGTGRFEQYV.

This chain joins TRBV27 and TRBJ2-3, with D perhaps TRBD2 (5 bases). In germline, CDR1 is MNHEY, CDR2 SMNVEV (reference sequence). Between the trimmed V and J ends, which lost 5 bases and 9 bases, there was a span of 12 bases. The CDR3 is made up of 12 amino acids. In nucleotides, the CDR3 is TGTGCCAGCAGTGCAGGACTTCCAACGCAGTATTTT. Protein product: CASSAGLPTQYF.

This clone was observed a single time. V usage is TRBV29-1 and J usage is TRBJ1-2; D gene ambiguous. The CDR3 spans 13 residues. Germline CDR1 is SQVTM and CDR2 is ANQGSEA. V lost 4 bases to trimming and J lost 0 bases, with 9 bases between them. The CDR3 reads CSVGGRANYGYTF. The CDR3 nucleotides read TGCAGCGTTGGTGGGAGAGCTAACTATGGCTACACCTTC.

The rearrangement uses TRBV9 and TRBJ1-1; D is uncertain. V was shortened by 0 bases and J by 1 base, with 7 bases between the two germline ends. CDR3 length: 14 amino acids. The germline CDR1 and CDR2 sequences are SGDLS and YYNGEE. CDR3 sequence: CASSVDGANTEAFF. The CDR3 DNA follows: TGTGCCAGCAGCGTAGATGGAGCGAACACTGAAGCTTTCTTT.

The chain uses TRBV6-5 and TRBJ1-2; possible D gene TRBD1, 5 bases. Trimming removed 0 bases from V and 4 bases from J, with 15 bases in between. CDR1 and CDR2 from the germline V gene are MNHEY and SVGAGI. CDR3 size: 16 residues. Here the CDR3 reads CASSYSRAEGSYGYTF. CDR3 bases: TGTGCCAGCAGTTACTCGAGGGCGGAGGGGTCCTATGGCTACACCTTC.

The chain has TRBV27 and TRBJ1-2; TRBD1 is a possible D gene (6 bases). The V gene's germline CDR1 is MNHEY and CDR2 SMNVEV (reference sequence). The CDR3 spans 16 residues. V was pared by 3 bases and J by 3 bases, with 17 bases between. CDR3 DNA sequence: TGTGCCAGCAGTTTTTGGGGGCAGGAAAACTACTATGGCTACACCTTC. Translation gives CASSFWGQENYYGYTF.

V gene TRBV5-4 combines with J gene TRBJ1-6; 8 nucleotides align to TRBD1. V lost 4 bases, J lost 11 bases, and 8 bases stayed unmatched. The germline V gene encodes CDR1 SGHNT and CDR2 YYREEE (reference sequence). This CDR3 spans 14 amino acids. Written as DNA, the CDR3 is TGTGCCAGCAGCCGCCGGACAGGGAGGACACCCCTCCACTTT. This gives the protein CASSRRTGRTPLHF. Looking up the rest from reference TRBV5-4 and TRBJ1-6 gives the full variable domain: ETGVTQSPTHLIKTRGQQVTLRCSSQSGHNTVSWYQQALGQGPQFIFQYYREEENGRGNFPPRFSGLQFPNYSSELNVNALELDDSALYLCASSRRTGRTPLHFGNGTRLTVT.

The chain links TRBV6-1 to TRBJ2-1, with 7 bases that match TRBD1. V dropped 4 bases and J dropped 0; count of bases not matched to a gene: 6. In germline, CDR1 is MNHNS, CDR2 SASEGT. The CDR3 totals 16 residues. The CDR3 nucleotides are TGTGCCAGCAGTGGGCGGCAGGGGGACTCCTACAATGAGCAGTTCTTC. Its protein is CASSGRQGDSYNEQFF.

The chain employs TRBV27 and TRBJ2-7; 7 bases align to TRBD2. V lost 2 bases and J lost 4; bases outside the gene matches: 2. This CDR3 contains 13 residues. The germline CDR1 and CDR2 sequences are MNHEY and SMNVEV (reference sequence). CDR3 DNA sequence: TGTGCCAGCAGTTTAGGGGGAGGGTACGAGCAGTACGTC. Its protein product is CASSLGGGYEQYV.

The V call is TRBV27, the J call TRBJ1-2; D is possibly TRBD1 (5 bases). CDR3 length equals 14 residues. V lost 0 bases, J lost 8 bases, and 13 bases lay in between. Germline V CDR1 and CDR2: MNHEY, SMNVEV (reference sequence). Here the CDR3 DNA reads TGTGCCAGCAGTTTATCAAGTAGGGGATTAGGCTACACCTTC. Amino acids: CASSLSSRGLGYTF.